One sample yielded the 29 T cell receptor beta chains listed below, sequenced in a study of PD-1 and CTLA-4 blockade in melanoma. Assay: immunoSEQ multiplex PCR; the TCRdb copy retains only in-frame clones and omits some. In the table there are some 30,000 clones, less than 90% of which are singletons. This specimen consisted of CD8+ T cells from peripheral blood, obtained from a patient given anti-PD-1 treatment. These receptor sequences come from a human donor with melanoma.

The chain joins TRBV6-2 or TRBV6-3 to TRBJ2-7, with TRBD2 matching over 8 bases. The V gene end was trimmed by 6 bases and the J gene end by 0 bases; junction bases not matched to a gene: 7. Per germline, CDR1 MNHEY and CDR2 SVGEGT. The length of the CDR3 is 15 residues. The chain's CDR3 is CASSELAASSYEQYF. CDR3 coding DNA: TGTGCCAGCAGCGAACTAGCGGCCAGCTCCTACGAGCAGTACTTC.

The chain links TRBV19 to TRBJ2-7; 11 nucleotides agree with TRBD2. The germline CDR1 and CDR2 sequences are LNHDA and SQIVND (reference sequence). This CDR3 spans 14 amino acids. Trimming at V came to 9 bases and at J to 3 bases, leaving 7 bases not matched to a gene. The CDR3 DNA reads TGTGCCAGCCAGACTAGCGGGGCGAACTACGAGCAGTACTTC. Translated, it gives CASQTSGANYEQYF.

The J gene is TRBJ1-4, the V gene TRBV4-1; 7 nucleotides align to TRBD1. Germline V gives CDR1 MGHRA, CDR2 YSYEKL. J was trimmed by 5 bases and V by 3 bases; bases with no gene match: 6. The CDR3 length is 15 residues. This CDR3 reads CASSHRQGGNEKLFF. The CDR3 nucleotides are TGCGCCAGCAGCCACCGACAGGGAGGGAATGAAAAACTGTTTTTT.

As regards this clone: The germline gene is not matched at one end of the junction; a read error may be the cause. V is TRBV10-3 and J is TRBJ2-2; D is perhaps TRBD2 (6 bases). Germline CDR1 ENHRY, CDR2 SYGVKD. The CDR3 consists of 19 residues. As DNA, the CDR3 is TGTGCCATCAGTGTCGACCGGCGGAGGGATGAACCGAACGCCGGGGAGCTGTTTTTT. Protein: CAISVDRRRDEPNAGELFF.

The chain employs TRBV4-1 and TRBJ2-7; D is undetermined. The CDR3 totals 13 residues. Germline CDR1 and CDR2: MGHRA and YSYEKL. The germline V and J ends were trimmed by 0 bases and 2 bases, with 5 bases remaining between them. Here the CDR3 DNA reads TGCGCCAGCAGCCAAGAACGGGCCTACGAGCAGTACTTC. Residues: CASSQERAYEQYF.

The chain links TRBV5-4 to TRBJ2-3; 11 bases are shared with TRBD1. CDR3 length: 16 residues. The junction had 6 bases not matched to a gene; V was cut back by 2 bases and J by 4 bases. Germline V CDR1 and CDR2: SGHNT, YYREEE (reference sequence). The CDR3 here is CASSLPGTGGADTQYF. CDR3 DNA: TGTGCCAGCAGCTTACCCGGGACAGGGGGGGCAGATACGCAGTATTTT. Drawing the rest from reference TRBV5-4 and TRBJ2-3, the complete variable domain is ETGVTQSPTHLIKTRGQQVTLRCSSQSGHNTVSWYQQALGQGPQFIFQYYREEENGRGNFPPRFSGLQFPNYSSELNVNALELDDSALYLCASSLPGTGGADTQYFGPGTRLTVL.

This chain links TRBV28 with TRBJ2-3; TRBD1 matches 9 bases. Germline V gene data show CDR1 as MDHEN and CDR2 as SYDVKM. V shed 6 bases and J 6 bases; nucleotides not matched to a gene: 7. This CDR3 is 14 amino acids long. In DNA, the CDR3 is TGTGCCAGCAGCGTACAGGGGGCAACGGATACGCAGTATTTT. Translated, it gives CASSVQGATDTQYF.

The chain uses TRBV7-7 and TRBJ2-2, with D possibly TRBD2 on 5 matching bases. The V gene lost 6 bases and the J gene lost 0 bases, with 14 bases spanning the gap. The germline V gene has CDR1 SSHAT and CDR2 FNYEAQ (reference sequence). The CDR3 runs 16 residues. The CDR3 bases are TGTGCCAGCAGTGTGGTTGCGGGCGCGAACACCGGGGAGCTGTTTTTT. It translates to CASSVVAGANTGELFF. Full variable domain (remainder filled in from reference TRBV7-7 and TRBJ2-2): GAGVSQSPRYKVTKRGQDVTLRCDPISSHATLYWYQQALGQGPEFLTYFNYEAQPDKSGLPSDRFSAERPEGSISTLTIQRTEQRDSAMYRCASSVVAGANTGELFFGEGSRLTVL.

This clone has a single count. J is TRBJ2-3 and V is TRBV6-4; unclear D gene. This CDR3 contains 14 residues. Trimming took 0 bases from V and 8 from J, leaving 12 bases between them. Germline-derived CDR1 and CDR2 are MRHNA and SNTAGT. The CDR3 sequence: CASSDSGLMGTQYF. In DNA, the CDR3 is TGTGCCAGCAGTGACTCGGGTCTGATGGGTACGCAGTATTTT.

This chain uses TRBV5-4 with TRBJ2-3; 12 bases fit TRBD2. In germline, CDR1 is SGHNT, CDR2 YYREEE (reference sequence). The CDR3 contains 15 residues. V lost 4 bases, J lost 3 bases, and 3 bases stayed unmatched. For the CDR3, the DNA is TGTGCCAGCAGCCCTCTAGCGGGGGGGACAGATACGCAGTATTTT. Protein: CASSPLAGGTDTQYF.

The rearrangement uses TRBV28 and TRBJ1-1; D not resolved. The ends were cut back, 8 bases at V and 5 bases at J, with 15 bases in the middle. The V gene's germline CDR1 is MDHEN and CDR2 SYDVKM. This CDR3 has 13 amino acids. The CDR3 DNA sequence: TGTGCCAGCGGCGTCAGCCCTTGGACTGAAGCTTTCTTT. It translates to CASGVSPWTEAFF.

The DNA of the CDR3 is TGTGCCAGCAGTCCCCGACTAGCGGGGGAGGAAGAGACCCAGTACTTC. Translating it yields CASSPRLAGEEETQYF. The chain joins TRBV28 to TRBJ2-5; TRBD2 agrees at 12 bases. CDR3 length equals 16 residues. Germline V gene data show CDR1 as MDHEN and CDR2 as SYDVKM. The V and J ends lost 5 bases and 3 bases, in that order; junction bases with no gene match: 7. Full variable domain (missing parts from reference TRBV28 and TRBJ2-5): DVKVTQSSRYLVKRTGEKVFLECVQDMDHENMFWYRQDPGLGLRLIYFSYDVKMKEKGDIPEGYSVSREKKERFSLILESASTNQTSMYLCASSPRLAGEEETQYFGPGTRLLVL.

The V call is TRBV4-2, the J call TRBJ1-1; the match to TRBD1 covers 8 bases. This CDR3 has 15 amino acids. Germline trimming cut 0 bases from V and 3 bases from J; bases unmatched to any gene: 3. CDR1 and CDR2 (germline): LGHNA, YNFKEQ. CDR3: CASSQEAGGYTEAFF. CDR3 nucleotide sequence: TGTGCCAGCAGCCAAGAGGCAGGGGGCTACACTGAAGCTTTCTTT.

The V call is TRBV27, the J call TRBJ2-3; TRBD2 agrees at 14 bases. The germline V gene has CDR1 MNHEY and CDR2 SMNVEV (reference sequence). The CDR3 sequence is 15 residues long. Trimming cost V 3 bases and J 5 bases; bases outside gene matches: 1. CDR3 in DNA: TGTGCCAGCAGTTTCGGGACTAGCGGGGGAGATACGCAGTATTTT. Encoded protein: CASSFGTSGGDTQYF.

The chain recombines TRBV14 with TRBJ2-7; 7 nucleotides agree with TRBD1. This CDR3 is 14 amino acids long. From germline, CDR1 is SGHDN and CDR2 FVKESK. After removal of 2 bases from V and 4 bases from J, the junction contained 5 bases not matched to a gene. The CDR3 here is CASSQRDRTYEQYF. The CDR3 nucleotides read TGTGCCAGCAGCCAACGGGACAGAACTTACGAGCAGTACTTC.

This clone was observed a single time. The chain links TRBV7-6 to TRBJ2-2; 11 nucleotides agree with TRBD2. Germline V gene data show CDR1 as SGHVS and CDR2 as FNYEAQ. There are 17 residues in the CDR3. V lost 5 bases, J lost 0 bases, and 5 bases stayed unmatched. CDR3 region: CASSPLAGGSNTGELFF. The CDR3 DNA reads TGTGCCAGCAGCCCTCTAGCGGGGGGTTCGAACACCGGGGAGCTGTTTTTT. Supplemented by reference TRBV7-6 and TRBJ2-2, the full variable domain reads GAGVSQSPRYKVTKRGQDVALRCDPISGHVSLYWYRQALGQGPEFLTYFNYEAQQDKSGLPNDRFSAERPEGSISTLTIQRTEQRDSAMYRCASSPLAGGSNTGELFFGEGSRLTVL.

This clone was detected once. V and J are TRBV28 and TRBJ1-4; TRBD1 agrees at 8 bases. The CDR3 runs 13 residues. V shed 8 bases and J 7 bases; nucleotides not matched to a gene: 6. Germline CDR1 MDHEN, CDR2 SYDVKM. The DNA for the CDR3 is TGTGCCAGCTCGGGACAGGAATTTGAAAAACTGTTTTTT. As protein: CASSGQEFEKLFF.

The V gene is TRBV7-2, the J gene TRBJ2-4; D ambiguous. Deletions cut 3 bases from V and 9 bases from J, with 6 bases between. This CDR3 has 11 residues. The germline CDR1 and CDR2 sequences are SGHTA and FQGNSA. DNA of the CDR3: TGTGCCAGCAGCTTCGACGGCATTCAGTACTTC. Translating it yields CASSFDGIQYF.

The CDR3 DNA is TGTGCCAGCAGCTTGGGCAATATTCTCGCGGCCGGACGTAACACTGAAGCTTTCTTT. This encodes CASSLGNILAAGRNTEAFF. The genes are TRBV11-2 and TRBJ1-1, with no clear D. The V gene lost 3 bases and the J gene lost 2 bases, with 25 bases spanning the gap. Germline V lookup: CDR1 SGHAT, CDR2 FQNNGV. This CDR3 is 19 amino acids long. Using reference TRBV11-2 and TRBJ1-1 for the parts outside the CDR3, the full variable domain is EAGVAQSPRYKIIEKRQSVAFWCNPISGHATLYWYQQILGQGPKLLIQFQNNGVVDDSQLPKDRFSAERLKGVDSTLKIQPAKLEDSAVYLCASSLGNILAAGRNTEAFFGQGTRLTVV.

CDR3: CASSPPGAVQTEAFF. The CDR3 bases are TGCGCCAGCAGCCCCCCTGGGGCGGTCCAAACTGAAGCTTTCTTT. The chain employs TRBV4-1 and TRBJ1-1; possibly TRBD1 for D (5 bases). CDR3 size: 15 residues. Germline loops: CDR1 MGHRA, CDR2 YSYEKL. V lost 4 bases and J lost 5, with 17 bases in between.

The chain is built from TRBV7-9 and TRBJ1-4, with D perhaps TRBD1 (6 bases). Germline loops: CDR1 SEHNR, CDR2 FQNEAQ (reference sequence). The CDR3 length is 15 residues. The V and J ends lost 5 bases and 5 bases respectively, with 15 bases between them. The CDR3 bases are TGTGCCAGCAGCGAACCTACAGGGAACAATGAAAAACTGTTTTTT. Translation gives CASSEPTGNNEKLFF.

Here the CDR3 DNA reads TGCGCCAGCAGCCCTATTAGAAGGGATGGAAACACCATATATTTT. The encoded protein is CASSPIRRDGNTIYF. The chain carries TRBV4-1 and TRBJ1-3; D not resolved. V was clipped by 4 bases and J by 3 bases, with 13 bases between them. CDR3 length: 15 residues. Germline CDR1 is MGHRA and CDR2 is YSYEKL.

The chain links TRBV10-3 to TRBJ2-7; 7 bases map to TRBD2. With V trimmed by 4 bases and J by 5 bases, 11 bases remained unmatched. CDR1 and CDR2 from the germline V gene are ENHRY and SYGVKD. The CDR3 consists of 15 residues. CDR3 in amino acids: CAISGRDLAVDEQYF. The CDR3 DNA reads TGTGCCATCAGTGGACGGGACCTAGCGGTGGACGAGCAGTACTTC.

J is TRBJ1-2 and V is TRBV7-9; TRBD1 agrees at 7 bases. V shed 5 bases and J 6 bases; nucleotides not matched to a gene: 24. The CDR3 has 19 residues. The germline CDR1 and CDR2 sequences are SEHNR and FQNEAQ (reference sequence). Written as DNA, the CDR3 is TGTGCCAGCAGCCCCCACCGGGACAGCCGAATCGTAAGCCTTAATGGCTACACCTTC. It encodes CASSPHRDSRIVSLNGYTF. Full variable domain (outside the CDR3, taken from reference TRBV7-9 and TRBJ1-2): DTGVSQNPRHKITKRGQNVTFRCDPISEHNRLYWYRQTLGQGPEFLTYFQNEAQLEKSRLLSDRFSAERPKGSFSTLEIQRTEQGDSAMYLCASSPHRDSRIVSLNGYTFGSGTRLTVV.

The chain carries TRBV4-1 and TRBJ1-5, with 7 bases aligning to TRBD1. The V gene end was trimmed by 4 bases and the J gene end by 5 bases; junction bases not matched to a gene: 8. The CDR3 extends over 15 amino acids. CDR1 MGHRA and CDR2 YSYEKL come from the germline V gene. CDR3 protein: CASSPETGFHQPQHF. The CDR3 coding sequence is TGCGCCAGCAGCCCCGAGACAGGGTTCCATCAGCCCCAGCATTTT.

This clone was seen only a few times. This chain uses TRBV29-1 with TRBJ1-1; D call uncertain. Germline V gene sequence: CDR1 SQVTM, CDR2 ANQGSEA. The CDR3 length is 11 residues. Trimming left V 4 bases short and J 1 base short, with 4 bases between. The CDR3 loop is CSVGENTEAFF. Here the CDR3 DNA reads TGCAGCGTTGGAGAGAACACTGAAGCTTTCTTT.

J is TRBJ2-3 and V is TRBV27; the D is unclear. Germline-derived CDR1 and CDR2 are MNHEY and SMNVEV (reference sequence). This CDR3 spans 14 amino acids. V was clipped by 2 bases and J by 5 bases, with 11 bases between them. The CDR3 DNA follows: TGTGCCAGCAGTTTAAAGATACTGGGAGATACGCAGTATTTT. Protein product: CASSLKILGDTQYF.

This clone was seen a handful of times. The V gene is TRBV5-1, the J gene TRBJ1-5; TRBD1 matches at 10 bases. The CDR3 has 16 residues. Germline assignment: CDR1 SGHRS and CDR2 YFSETQ. V trimming: 0 bases; J trimming: 5 bases; junction bases outside the gene matches: 5. The CDR3 nucleotides read TGCGCCAGCAGCTTGGGCACCGGGACAGGGGATCAGCCCCAGCATTTT. Protein sequence: CASSLGTGTGDQPQHF.

V is TRBV15 and J is TRBJ2-1; TRBD1 is a possible D gene (6 bases). The germline V gene encodes CDR1 LNHNV and CDR2 YYDKDF (reference sequence). V lost 1 base to trimming and J lost 4 bases, with 23 bases between them. The CDR3 contains 19 residues. CDR3 sequence reads: CATSRGGTLESVTYNEQFF. CDR3 coding DNA: TGTGCCACCAGCAGAGGAGGGACACTTGAGTCGGTAACGTACAATGAGCAGTTCTTC.